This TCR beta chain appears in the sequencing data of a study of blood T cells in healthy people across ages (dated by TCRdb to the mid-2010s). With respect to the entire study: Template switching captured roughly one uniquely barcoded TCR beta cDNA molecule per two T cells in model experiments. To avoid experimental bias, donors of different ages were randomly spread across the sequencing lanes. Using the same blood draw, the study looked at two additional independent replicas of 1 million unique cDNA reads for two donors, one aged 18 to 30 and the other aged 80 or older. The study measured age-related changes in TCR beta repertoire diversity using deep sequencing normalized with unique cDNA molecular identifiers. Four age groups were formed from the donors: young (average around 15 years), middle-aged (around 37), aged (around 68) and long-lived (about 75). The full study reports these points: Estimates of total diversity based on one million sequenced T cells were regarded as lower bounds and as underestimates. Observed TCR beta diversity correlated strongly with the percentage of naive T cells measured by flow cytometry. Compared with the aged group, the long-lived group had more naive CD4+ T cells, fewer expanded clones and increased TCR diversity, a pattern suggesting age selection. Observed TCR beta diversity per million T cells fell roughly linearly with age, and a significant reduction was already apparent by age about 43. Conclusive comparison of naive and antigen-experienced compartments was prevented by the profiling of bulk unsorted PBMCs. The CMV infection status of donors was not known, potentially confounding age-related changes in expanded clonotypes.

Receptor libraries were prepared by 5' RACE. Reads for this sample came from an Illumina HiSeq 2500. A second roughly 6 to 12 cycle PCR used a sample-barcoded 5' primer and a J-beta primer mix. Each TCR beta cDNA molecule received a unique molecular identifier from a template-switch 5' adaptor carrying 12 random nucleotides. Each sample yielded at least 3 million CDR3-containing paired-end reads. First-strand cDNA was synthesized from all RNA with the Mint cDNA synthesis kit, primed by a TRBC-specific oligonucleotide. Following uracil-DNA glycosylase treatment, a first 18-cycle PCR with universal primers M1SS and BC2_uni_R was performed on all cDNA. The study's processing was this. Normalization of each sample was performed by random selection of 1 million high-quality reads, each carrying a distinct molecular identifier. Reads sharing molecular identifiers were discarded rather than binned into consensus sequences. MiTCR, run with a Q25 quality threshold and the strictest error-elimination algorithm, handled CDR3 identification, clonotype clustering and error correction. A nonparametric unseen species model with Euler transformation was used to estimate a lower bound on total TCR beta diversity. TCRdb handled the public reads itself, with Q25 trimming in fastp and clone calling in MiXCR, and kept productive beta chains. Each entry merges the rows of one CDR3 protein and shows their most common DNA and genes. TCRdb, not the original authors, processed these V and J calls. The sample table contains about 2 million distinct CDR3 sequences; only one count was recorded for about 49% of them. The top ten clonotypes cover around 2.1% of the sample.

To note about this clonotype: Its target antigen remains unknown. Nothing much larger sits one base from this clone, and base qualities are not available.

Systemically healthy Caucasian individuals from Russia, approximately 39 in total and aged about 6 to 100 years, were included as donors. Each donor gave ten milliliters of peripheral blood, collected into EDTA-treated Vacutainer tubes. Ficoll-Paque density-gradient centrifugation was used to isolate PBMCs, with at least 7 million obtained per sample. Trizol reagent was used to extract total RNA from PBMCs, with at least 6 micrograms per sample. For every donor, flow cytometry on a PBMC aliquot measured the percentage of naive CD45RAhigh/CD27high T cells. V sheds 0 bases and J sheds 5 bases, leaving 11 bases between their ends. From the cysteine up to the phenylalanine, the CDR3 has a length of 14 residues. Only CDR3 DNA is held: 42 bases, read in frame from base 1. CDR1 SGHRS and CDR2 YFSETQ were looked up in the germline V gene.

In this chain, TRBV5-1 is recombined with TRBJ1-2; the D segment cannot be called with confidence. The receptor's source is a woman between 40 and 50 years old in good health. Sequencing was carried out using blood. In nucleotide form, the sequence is TGCGCCAGCAGCTTGGATGGACTCGCTTATGGCTACACCTTC. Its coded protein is CASSLDGLAYGYTF.